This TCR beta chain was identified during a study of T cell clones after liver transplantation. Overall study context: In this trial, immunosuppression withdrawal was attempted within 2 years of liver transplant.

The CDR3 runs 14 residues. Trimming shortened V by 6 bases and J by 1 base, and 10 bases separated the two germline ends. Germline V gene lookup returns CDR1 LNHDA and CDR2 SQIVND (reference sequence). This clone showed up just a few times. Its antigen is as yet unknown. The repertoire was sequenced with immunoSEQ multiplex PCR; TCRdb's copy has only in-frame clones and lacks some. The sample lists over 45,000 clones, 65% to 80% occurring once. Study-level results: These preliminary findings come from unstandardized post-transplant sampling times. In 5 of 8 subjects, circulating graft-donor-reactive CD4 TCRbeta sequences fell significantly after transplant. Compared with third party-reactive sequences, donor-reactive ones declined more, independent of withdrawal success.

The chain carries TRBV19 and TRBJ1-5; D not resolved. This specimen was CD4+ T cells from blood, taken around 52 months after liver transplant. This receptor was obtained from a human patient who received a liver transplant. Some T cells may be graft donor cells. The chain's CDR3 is CASSRGASNQPQHF. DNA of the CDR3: TGTGCCAGTAGCAGAGGAGCAAGCAATCAGCCCCAGCATTTT. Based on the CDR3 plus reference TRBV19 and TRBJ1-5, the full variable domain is DGGITQSPKYLFRKEGQNVTLSCEQNLNHDAMYWYRQDPGQGLRLIYYSQIVNDFQKGDIAEGYSVSREKKESFPLTVTSAQKNPTAFYLCASSRGASNQPQHFGDGTRLSIL.